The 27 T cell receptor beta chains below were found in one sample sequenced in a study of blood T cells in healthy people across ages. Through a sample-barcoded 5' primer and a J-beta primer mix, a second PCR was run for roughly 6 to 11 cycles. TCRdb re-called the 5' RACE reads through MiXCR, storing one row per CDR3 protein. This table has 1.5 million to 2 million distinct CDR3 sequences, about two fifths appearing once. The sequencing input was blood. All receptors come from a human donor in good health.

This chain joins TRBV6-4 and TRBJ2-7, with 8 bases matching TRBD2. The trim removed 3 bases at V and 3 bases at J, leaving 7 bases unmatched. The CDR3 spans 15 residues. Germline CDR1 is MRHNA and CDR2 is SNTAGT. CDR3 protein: CASSEGSSGVYEQYF. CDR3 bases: TGTGCCAGCAGTGAGGGGAGTAGCGGGGTCTACGAGCAGTACTTC.

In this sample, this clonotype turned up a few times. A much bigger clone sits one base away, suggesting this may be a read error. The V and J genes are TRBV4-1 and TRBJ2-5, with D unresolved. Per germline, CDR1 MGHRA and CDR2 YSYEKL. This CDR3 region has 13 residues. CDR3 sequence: CASSQDGEETPYF. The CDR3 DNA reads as TGCGCCAGCAGCCAAGATGGGGAAGAGACCCCGTACTTC.

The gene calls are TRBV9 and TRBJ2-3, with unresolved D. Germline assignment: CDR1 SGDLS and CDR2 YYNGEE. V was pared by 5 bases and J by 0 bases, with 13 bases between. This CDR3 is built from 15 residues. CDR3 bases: TGTGCCAGCAGGATACTTGTGAGAAGCACAGATACGCAGTATTTT. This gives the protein CASRILVRSTDTQYF.

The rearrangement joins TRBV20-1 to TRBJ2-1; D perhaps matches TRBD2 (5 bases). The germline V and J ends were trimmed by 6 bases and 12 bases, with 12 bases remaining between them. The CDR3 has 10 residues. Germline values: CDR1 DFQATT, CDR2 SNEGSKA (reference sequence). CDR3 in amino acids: CSAPDWRQFF. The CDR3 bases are TGCAGTGCCCCGGACTGGCGGCAGTTCTTC.

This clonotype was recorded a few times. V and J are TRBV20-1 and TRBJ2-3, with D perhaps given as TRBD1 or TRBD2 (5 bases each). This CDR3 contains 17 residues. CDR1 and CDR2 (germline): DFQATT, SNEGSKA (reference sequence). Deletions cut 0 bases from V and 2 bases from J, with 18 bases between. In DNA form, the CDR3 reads TGCAGTGCTAGAGATCCCGAGGGACCGTTGAACACAGATACGCAGTATTTT. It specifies CSARDPEGPLNTDTQYF.

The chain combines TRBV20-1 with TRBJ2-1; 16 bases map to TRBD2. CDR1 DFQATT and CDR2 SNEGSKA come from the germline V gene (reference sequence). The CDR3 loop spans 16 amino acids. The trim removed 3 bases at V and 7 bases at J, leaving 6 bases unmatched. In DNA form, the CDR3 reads TGCAGTGCTAGGGGACTAGCGGGGGGGCTTGAGAATGAGCAGTTCTTC. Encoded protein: CSARGLAGGLENEQFF.

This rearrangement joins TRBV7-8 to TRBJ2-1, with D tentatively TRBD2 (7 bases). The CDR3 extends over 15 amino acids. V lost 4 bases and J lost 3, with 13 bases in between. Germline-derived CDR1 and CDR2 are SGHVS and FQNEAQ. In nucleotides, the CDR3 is TGTGCCAGCAGCTCGGCGGGGGCAGTCTACAATGAGCAGTTCTTC. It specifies CASSSAGAVYNEQFF. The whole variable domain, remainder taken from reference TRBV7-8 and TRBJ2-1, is GAGVSQSPRYKVAKRGQDVALRCDPISGHVSLFWYQQALGQGPEFLTYFQNEAQLDKSGLPSDRFFAERPEGSVSTLKIQRTQQEDSAVYLCASSSAGAVYNEQFFGPGTRLTVL.

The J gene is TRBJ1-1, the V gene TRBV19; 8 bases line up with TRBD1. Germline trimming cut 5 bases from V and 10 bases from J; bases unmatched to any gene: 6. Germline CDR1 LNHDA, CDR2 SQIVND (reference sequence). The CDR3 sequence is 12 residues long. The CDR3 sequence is CASSARGLGAFF. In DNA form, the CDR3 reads TGTGCCAGTAGTGCCAGGGGGCTGGGAGCTTTCTTT.

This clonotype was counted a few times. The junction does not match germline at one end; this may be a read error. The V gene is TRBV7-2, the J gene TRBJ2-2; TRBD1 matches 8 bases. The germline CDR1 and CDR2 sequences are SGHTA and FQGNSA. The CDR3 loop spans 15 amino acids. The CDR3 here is CASSPDRAGTGELFF. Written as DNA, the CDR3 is TGTGCCAGCAGCCCGGACAGGGCCGGCACCGGGGAGTTGTTTTTT.

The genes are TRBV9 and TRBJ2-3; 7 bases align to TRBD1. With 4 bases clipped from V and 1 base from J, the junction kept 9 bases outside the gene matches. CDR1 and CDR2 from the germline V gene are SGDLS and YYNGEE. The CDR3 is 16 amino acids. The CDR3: CASSPRDRPRTDTQYF. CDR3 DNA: TGTGCCAGCAGCCCTCGGGACAGACCCCGCACAGATACGCAGTATTTT.

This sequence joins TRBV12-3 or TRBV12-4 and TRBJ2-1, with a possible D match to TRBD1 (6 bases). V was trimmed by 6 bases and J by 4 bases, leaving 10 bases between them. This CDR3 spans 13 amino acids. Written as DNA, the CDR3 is TGTGCCAGCAGGGCTACAGGGTACAATGAGCAGTTCTTC. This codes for CASRATGYNEQFF.

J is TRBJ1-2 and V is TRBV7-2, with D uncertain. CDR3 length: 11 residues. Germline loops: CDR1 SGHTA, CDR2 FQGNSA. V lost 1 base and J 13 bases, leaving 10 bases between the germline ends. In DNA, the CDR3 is TGTGCCAGCAGCTTAGACAGATGGGGCACCTTC. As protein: CASSLDRWGTF.

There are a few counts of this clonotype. This CDR3 is CASSYSGTGNRGEYF. In nucleotides, the CDR3 is TGTGCCAGCAGTTACTCAGGGACAGGGAACCGAGGAGAGTATTTT. This chain connects TRBV6-6 to TRBJ2-3, with 9 positions matching TRBD1. The CDR3 totals 15 residues. J lost 13 bases, V lost 0 bases, and 11 bases had no gene match. CDR1 and CDR2 (germline): MNHNY, SVGAGI (reference sequence).

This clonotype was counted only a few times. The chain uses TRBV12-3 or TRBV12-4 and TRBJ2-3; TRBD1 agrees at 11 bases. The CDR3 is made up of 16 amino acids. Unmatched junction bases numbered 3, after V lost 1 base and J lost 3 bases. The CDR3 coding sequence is TGTGCCAGCAGTTTAGTGCGGGACAGGGGGACAGATACGCAGTATTTT. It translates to CASSLVRDRGTDTQYF.

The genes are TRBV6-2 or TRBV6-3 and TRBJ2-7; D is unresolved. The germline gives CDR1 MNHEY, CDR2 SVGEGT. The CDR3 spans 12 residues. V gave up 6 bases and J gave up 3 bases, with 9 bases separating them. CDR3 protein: CASSHNNYEQYF. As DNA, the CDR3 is TGTGCCAGCAGCCATAACAACTACGAGCAGTACTTC.

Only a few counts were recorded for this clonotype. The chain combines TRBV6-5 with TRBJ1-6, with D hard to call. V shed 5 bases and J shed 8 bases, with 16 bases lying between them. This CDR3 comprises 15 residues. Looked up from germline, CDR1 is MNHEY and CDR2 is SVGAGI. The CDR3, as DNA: TGTGCCAGCAGTCGCCTCCCCGAAGGTTATTCACCCCTCCACTTT. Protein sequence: CASSRLPEGYSPLHF.

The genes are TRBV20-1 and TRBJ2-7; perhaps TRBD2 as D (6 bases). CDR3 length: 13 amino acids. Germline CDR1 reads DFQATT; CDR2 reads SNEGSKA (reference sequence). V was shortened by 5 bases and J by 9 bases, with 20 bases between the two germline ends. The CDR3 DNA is TGCAGTGCTTTCACCGGGAGCGCAACGGGGCAGTACTTC. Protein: CSAFTGSATGQYF.

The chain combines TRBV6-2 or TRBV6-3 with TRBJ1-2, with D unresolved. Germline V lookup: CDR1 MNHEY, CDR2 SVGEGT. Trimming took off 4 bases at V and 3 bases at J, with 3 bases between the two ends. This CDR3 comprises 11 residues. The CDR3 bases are TGTGCCAGCAGTTGCTACTATGGCTACACCTTC. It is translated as CASSCYYGYTF.

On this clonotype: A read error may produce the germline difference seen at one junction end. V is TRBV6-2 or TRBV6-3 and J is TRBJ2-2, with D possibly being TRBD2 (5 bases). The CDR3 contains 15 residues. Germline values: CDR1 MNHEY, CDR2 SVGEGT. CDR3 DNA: TGTGTCAGCAGTTACTCGTTTGAGCGGTCGGGGGAGCTGTTTTTT. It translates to CVSSYSFERSGELFF.

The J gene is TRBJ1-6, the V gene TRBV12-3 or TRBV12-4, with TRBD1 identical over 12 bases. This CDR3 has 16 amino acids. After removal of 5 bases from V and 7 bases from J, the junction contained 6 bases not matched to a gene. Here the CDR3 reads CASSRDRGQENSPLHF. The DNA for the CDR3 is TGTGCCAGCAGTCGGGACAGGGGGCAAGAGAATTCACCCCTCCACTTT.

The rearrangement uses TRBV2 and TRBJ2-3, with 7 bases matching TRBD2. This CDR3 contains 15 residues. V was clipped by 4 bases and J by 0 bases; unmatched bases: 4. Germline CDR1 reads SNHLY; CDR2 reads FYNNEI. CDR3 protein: CASSGLATSTDTQYF. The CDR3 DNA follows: TGTGCCAGCAGTGGACTAGCTACTAGCACAGATACGCAGTATTTT.

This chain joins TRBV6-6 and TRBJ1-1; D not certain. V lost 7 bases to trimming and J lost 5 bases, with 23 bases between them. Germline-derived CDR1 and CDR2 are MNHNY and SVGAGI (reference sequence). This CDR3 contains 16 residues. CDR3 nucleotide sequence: TGTGCCAGCACCAAAGGGTTCGGACGGAGTTTAACTGAAGCTTTCTTT. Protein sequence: CASTKGFGRSLTEAFF.

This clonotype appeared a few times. The CDR3 bases are TGTGCCAGCAGGGACGGGGGGCCCGATATCGGGCAGTACTTC. Encoded protein: CASRDGGPDIGQYF. This sequence joins TRBV28 and TRBJ2-5; D is possibly TRBD2 (7 bases). CDR1 and CDR2 from the germline V gene are MDHEN and SYDVKM. The CDR3 spans 14 residues. V was cut by 6 bases and J by 11 bases, with 22 bases left in between.

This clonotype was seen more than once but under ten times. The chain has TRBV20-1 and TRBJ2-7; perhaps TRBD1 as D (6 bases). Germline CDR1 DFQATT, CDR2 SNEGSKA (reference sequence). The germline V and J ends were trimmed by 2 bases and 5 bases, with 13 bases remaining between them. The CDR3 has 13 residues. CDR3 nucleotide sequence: TGCAGTGCTAGAAAAAACAGGGACCACGAGCAGTACTTC. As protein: CSARKNRDHEQYF.

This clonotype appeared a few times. CDR3 in amino acids: CATSGAPDPYEQYF. In nucleotides, the CDR3 is TGTGCCACCAGTGGTGCCCCAGACCCCTACGAGCAGTACTTC. The J gene is TRBJ2-7, the V gene TRBV24-1; unclear D gene. Germline CDR1 KGHDR, CDR2 SFDVKD. This CDR3 contains 14 residues. V lost 5 bases, J lost 2 bases, and 12 bases lay in between.

CDR3 coding DNA: TGTGCCAGCAGTTTGTCCGGGACAGACCTCTACAATGAGCAGTTCTTC. Translation: CASSLSGTDLYNEQFF. The genes are TRBV27 and TRBJ2-1; 7 bases match TRBD1. J lost 3 bases, V lost 3 bases, and 8 bases had no gene match. The CDR3 sequence is 16 residues long. Looked up from germline, CDR1 is MNHEY and CDR2 is SMNVEV (reference sequence).

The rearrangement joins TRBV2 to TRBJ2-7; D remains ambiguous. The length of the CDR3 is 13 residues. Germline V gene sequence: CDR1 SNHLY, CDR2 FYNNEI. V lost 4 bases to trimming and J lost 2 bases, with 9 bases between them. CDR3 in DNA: TGTGCCAGCAGTGTTATATTGACCTACGAGCAGTACTTC. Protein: CASSVILTYEQYF.